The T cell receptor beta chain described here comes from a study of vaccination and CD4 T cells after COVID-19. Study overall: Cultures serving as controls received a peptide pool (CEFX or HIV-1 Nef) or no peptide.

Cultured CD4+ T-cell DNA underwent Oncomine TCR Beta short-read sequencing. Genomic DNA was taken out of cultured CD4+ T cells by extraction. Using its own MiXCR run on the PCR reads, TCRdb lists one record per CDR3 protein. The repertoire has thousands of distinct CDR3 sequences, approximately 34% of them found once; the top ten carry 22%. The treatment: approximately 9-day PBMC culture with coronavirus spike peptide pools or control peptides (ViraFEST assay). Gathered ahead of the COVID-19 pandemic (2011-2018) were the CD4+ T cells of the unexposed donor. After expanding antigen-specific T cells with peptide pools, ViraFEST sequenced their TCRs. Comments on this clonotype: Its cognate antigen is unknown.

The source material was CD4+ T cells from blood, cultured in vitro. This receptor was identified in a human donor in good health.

CDR3 coding DNA: TGTGCCAGCAGCTCCCCGACAGGGGGCGGTTTGGCCCAGTACTTC. This sequence encodes CASSSPTGGGLAQYF. This chain connects TRBV11-2 to TRBJ2-5, with TRBD1 matching over 10 bases. The CDR3 has 15 residues. V lost 4 bases to trimming and J lost 9 bases; unmatched junction nucleotides: 11. Germline assignment: CDR1 SGHAT and CDR2 FQNNGV.